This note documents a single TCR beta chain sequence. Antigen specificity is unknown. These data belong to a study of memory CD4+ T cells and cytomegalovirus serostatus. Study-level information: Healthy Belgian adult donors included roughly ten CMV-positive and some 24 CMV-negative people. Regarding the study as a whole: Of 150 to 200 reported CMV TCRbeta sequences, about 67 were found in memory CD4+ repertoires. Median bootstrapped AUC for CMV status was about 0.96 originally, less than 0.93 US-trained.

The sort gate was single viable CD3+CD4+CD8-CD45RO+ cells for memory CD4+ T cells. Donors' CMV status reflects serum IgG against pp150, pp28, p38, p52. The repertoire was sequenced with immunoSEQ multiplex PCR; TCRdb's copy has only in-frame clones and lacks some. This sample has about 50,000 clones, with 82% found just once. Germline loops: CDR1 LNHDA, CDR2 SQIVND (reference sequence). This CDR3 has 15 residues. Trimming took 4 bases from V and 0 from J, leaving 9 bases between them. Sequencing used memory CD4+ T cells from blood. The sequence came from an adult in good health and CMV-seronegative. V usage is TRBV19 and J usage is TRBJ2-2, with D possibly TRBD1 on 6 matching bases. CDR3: CASSTGVTNTGELFF. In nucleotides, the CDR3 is TGTGCCAGTAGTACAGGGGTCACGAACACCGGGGAGCTGTTTTTT. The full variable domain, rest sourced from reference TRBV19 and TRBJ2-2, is DGGITQSPKYLFRKEGQNVTLSCEQNLNHDAMYWYRQDPGQGLRLIYYSQIVNDFQKGDIAEGYSVSREKKESFPLTVTSAQKNPTAFYLCASSTGVTNTGELFFGEGSRLTVL.